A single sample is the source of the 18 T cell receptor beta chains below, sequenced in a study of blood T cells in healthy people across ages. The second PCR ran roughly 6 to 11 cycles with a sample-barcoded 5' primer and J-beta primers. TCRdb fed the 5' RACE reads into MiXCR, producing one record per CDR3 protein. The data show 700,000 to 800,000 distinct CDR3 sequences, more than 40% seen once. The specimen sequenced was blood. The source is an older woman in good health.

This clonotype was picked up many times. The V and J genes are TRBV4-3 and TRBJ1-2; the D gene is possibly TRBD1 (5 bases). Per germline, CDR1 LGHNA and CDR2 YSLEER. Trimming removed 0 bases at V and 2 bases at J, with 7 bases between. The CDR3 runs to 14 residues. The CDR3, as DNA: TGCGCCAGCAGCCAAGACGCAGGGAACTATGGCTACACCTTC. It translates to CASSQDAGNYGYTF.

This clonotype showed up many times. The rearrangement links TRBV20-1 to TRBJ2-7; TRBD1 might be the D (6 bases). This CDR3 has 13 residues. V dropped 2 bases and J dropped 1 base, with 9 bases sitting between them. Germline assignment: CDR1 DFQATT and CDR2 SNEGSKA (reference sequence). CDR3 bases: TGCAGTGCTAGAAGTGGACAGTCCTACGAGCAGTACTTC. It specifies CSARSGQSYEQYF.

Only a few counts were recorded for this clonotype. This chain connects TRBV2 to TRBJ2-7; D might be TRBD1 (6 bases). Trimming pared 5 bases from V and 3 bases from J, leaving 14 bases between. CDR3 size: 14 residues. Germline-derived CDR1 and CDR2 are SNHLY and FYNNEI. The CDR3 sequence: CASSFRSDSYEQYF. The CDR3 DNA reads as TGTGCCAGCAGTTTTCGATCGGACAGCTACGAGCAGTACTTC.

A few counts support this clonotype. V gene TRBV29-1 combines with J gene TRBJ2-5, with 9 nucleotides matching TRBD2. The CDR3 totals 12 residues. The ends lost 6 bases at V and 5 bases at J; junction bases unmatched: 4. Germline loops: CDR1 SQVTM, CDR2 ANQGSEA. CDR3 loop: CSVEAGGETQYF. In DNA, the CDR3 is TGCAGCGTGGAGGCGGGGGGGGAGACCCAGTACTTC. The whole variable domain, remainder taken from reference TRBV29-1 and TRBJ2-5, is SAVISQKPSRDICQRGTSLTIQCQVDSQVTMMFWYRQQPGQSLTLIATANQGSEATYESGFVIDKFPISRPNLTFSTLTVSNMSPEDSSIYLCSVEAGGETQYFGPGTRLLVL.

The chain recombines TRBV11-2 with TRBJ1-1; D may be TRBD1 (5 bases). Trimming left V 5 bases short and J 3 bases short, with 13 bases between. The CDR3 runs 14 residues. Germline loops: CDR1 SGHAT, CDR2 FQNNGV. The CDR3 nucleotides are TGTGCCAGCAGCGCCAGGGTCCCCGACACTGAAGCTTTCTTT. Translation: CASSARVPDTEAFF.

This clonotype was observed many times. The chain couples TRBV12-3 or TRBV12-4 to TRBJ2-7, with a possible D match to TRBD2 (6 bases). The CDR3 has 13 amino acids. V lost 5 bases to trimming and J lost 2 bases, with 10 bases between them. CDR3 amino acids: CASSVGGTYEQYF. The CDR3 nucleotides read TGTGCCAGCAGTGTGGGGGGTACCTACGAGCAGTACTTC.

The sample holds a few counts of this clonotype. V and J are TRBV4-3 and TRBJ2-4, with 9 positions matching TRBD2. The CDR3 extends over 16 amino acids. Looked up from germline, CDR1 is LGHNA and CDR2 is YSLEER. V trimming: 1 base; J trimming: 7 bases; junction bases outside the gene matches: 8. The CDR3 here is CASSQGVGSGSNIQYF. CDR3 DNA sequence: TGCGCCAGCAGCCAAGGGGTCGGTAGCGGGAGTAACATTCAGTACTTC.

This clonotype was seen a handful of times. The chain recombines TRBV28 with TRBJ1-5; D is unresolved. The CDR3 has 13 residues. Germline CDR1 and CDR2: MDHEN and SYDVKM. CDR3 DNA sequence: TGTGTCGGGTACCTTAATAGCAATCAGCCCCAGCATTTT. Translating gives CVGYLNSNQPQHF.

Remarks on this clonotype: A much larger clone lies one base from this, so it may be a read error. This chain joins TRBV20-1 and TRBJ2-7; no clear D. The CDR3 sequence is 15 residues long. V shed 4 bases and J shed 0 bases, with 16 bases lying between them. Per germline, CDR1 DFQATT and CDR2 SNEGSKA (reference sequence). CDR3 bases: TGCAGTGCTACGATGTCGACACAGAGCTCCTACGAGCAGTACTTC. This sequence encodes CSATMSTQSSYEQYF.

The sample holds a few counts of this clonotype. CDR3 DNA: TGTGCCAGCAGTCAGACCTTCGCGTACGAGCAGTACTTC. This gives the protein CASSQTFAYEQYF. The chain links TRBV6-2 or TRBV6-3 to TRBJ2-7; D remains ambiguous. The germline V gene has CDR1 MNHEY and CDR2 SVGEGT. The V end lost 5 bases, the J end lost 4 bases, and 12 bases lay between the germline ends. The CDR3 has 13 residues.

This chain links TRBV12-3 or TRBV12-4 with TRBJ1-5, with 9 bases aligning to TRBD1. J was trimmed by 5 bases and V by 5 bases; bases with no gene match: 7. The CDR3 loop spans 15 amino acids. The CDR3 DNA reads TGTGCCAGCAGTCCCCGGACAGGGGCTCATCAGCCCCAGCATTTT. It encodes CASSPRTGAHQPQHF.

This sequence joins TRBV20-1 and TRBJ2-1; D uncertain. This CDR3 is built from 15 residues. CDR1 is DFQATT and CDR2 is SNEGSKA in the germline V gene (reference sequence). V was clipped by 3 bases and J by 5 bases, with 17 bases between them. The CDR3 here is CSARSTGRSHNEQFF. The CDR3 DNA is TGCAGTGCTAGGTCGACTGGCCGATCCCACAATGAGCAGTTCTTC.

The CDR3 region is CASSSSTKILASGSSYEQYF. DNA for the CDR3: TGTGCCAGCAGCTCCTCCACCAAAATTCTCGCTAGCGGGTCCTCTTACGAGCAGTACTTC. The chain links TRBV7-8 to TRBJ2-5; 8 bases align to TRBD2. The J call is doubtful: the DNA matches TRBJ2-7 better. CDR3 length equals 20 residues. The germline CDR1 and CDR2 sequences are SGHVS and FQNEAQ.

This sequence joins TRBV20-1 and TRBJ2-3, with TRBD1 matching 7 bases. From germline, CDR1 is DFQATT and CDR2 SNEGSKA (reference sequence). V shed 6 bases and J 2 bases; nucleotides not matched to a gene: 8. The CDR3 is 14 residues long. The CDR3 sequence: CSAPGQTYTDTQYF. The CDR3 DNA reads TGCAGTGCCCCGGGACAGACTTACACAGATACGCAGTATTTT.

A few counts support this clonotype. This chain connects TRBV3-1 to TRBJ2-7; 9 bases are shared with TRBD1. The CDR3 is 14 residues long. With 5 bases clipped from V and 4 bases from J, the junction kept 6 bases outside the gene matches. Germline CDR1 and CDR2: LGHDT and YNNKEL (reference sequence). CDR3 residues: CASSRDRVVYEQYF. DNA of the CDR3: TGTGCCAGCAGCAGGGACAGGGTGGTGTACGAGCAGTACTTC.

The CDR3 DNA sequence: TGTGCCAGCAGCTTAGCTGCGGACATTTACAATGAGCAGTTCTTC. Translation: CASSLAADIYNEQFF. The chain is built from TRBV7-2 and TRBJ2-1; D is possibly TRBD1 (5 bases). Germline-derived CDR1 and CDR2 are SGHTA and FQGNSA. This CDR3 is 15 amino acids long. V lost 0 bases, J lost 4 bases, and 10 bases lay in between.

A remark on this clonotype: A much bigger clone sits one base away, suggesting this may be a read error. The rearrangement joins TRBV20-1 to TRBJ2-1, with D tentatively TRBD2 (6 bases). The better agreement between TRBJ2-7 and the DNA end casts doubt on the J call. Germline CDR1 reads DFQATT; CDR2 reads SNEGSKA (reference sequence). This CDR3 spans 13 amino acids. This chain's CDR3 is CSARGLSYNEQYF. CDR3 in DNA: TGCAGTGCTCGGGGGTTATCCTACAATGAGCAGTACTTC.

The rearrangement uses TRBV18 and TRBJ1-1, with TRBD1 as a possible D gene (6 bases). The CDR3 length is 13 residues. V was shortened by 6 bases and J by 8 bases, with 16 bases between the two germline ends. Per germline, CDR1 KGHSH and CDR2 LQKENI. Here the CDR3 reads CASSESRGAEAFF. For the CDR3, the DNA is TGTGCCAGCTCTGAATCTAGGGGGGCCGAAGCTTTCTTT.